This T cell receptor (beta chain) was retrieved from a study of cytomegalovirus exposure and HLA in healthy donors. General study findings and limits: No immune exposure information besides CMV serostatus was available. The likely origin of a cluster of highly shared sequence variants was a sequencing artifact. One variant, a missense change in DCLRE1C, was linked in a later analysis to TCR beta V- and J-gene trimming.

Notes on this clone: Its matching antigen is unknown.

The CDR3 has 14 residues. Germline CDR1 and CDR2: SGHNT and YENEEA. Trimming took off 5 bases at V and 0 bases at J, with 7 bases between the two ends. The PCR ran on 60 Vbeta and 13 Jbeta primers. The assay was immunoSEQ multiplex PCR, and TCRdb's table has in-frame clones only and misses some. Seen here are about 130,000 clones, 80% observed once, and the top ten hold around 4.1%. This chain links TRBV11-3 with TRBJ2-2; D gene unclear. The sequence was obtained from a woman in her thirties or forties in good health and CMV-seronegative. Sequences were obtained from PBMCs. The CDR3: CASSPGPNTGELFF. For the CDR3, the DNA is TGTGCCAGCAGCCCCGGTCCGAACACCGGGGAGCTGTTTTTT.